The 12 T cell receptor beta chains below all came from one sample that was sequenced in a study of neoadjuvant nivolumab and ipilimumab in lung cancer. The assay was immunoSEQ multiplex PCR, and TCRdb's table has in-frame clones only and misses some. The table lists some 31,000 clones, 92% of them singletons, with about 2.1% in the top ten. Specimen: peripheral blood, collected after neoadjuvant nivolumab, alone or with ipilimumab, at or shortly before surgery. All receptors derive from an adult with non-small cell lung cancer.

This chain uses TRBV6-1 with TRBJ2-7; 11 bases match TRBD2. The CDR3 spans 18 residues. With V trimmed by 0 bases and J by 0 bases, 7 bases remained unmatched. Looked up from germline, CDR1 is MNHNS and CDR2 is SASEGT. This chain's CDR3 is CASSEAFIGTSGSYEQYF. CDR3 nucleotides: TGTGCCAGCAGTGAAGCCTTTATCGGGACTAGCGGCTCCTACGAGCAGTACTTC.

The gene calls are TRBV11-2 and TRBJ2-7; TRBD2 is a possible D gene (5 bases). Trimming took 5 bases from V and 0 from J, leaving 17 bases between them. The CDR3 spans 16 residues. Germline V gene data show CDR1 as SGHAT and CDR2 as FQNNGV. The CDR3 here is CASSGSGRDGSYEQYF. CDR3 coding DNA: TGTGCCAGCAGCGGGAGCGGCAGAGATGGCTCCTACGAGCAGTACTTC.

The chain recombines TRBV6-4 with TRBJ1-2; TRBD1 might be the D (6 bases). V lost 6 bases, J lost 4 bases, and 12 bases lay in between. Germline V CDR1 and CDR2: MRHNA, SNTAGT. The CDR3 runs 13 residues. CDR3 sequence: CASSETGSYGYTF. The DNA for the CDR3 is TGTGCCAGCAGCGAAACAGGGTCCTATGGCTACACCTTC.

Details on this clone: The sample carries other DNA sequences with the same CDR3. J is TRBJ2-6 and V is TRBV5-1, with 9 bases lining up with TRBD1. J lost 1 base, V lost 0 bases, and 2 bases had no gene match. CDR3 length: 17 amino acids. Per the germline V gene, CDR1 is SGHRS and CDR2 is YFSETQ. CDR3 in amino acids: CASSLAGQGSGANVLTF. In nucleotides, the CDR3 is TGCGCCAGCAGCTTGGCGGGACAGGGTTCTGGGGCCAACGTCCTGACTTTC.

The V gene is TRBV5-1, the J gene TRBJ2-1; 8 bases match TRBD1. Germline CDR1 SGHRS, CDR2 YFSETQ. Trimming at V came to 4 bases and at J to 3 bases, leaving 3 bases not matched to a gene. The CDR3 is 14 amino acids. The CDR3 loop is CASSPGTGYNEQFF. In DNA, the CDR3 is TGCGCCAGCAGCCCGGGGACAGGCTACAATGAGCAGTTCTTC.

The J gene is TRBJ1-1, the V gene TRBV5-1; the D is unclear. V lost 0 bases, J lost 0 bases, and 12 bases lay in between. CDR1 and CDR2 (germline): SGHRS, YFSETQ. The CDR3 is made up of 16 amino acids. CDR3: CASSLEGLPMNTEAFF. CDR3 nucleotide sequence: TGCGCCAGCAGCTTGGAGGGTCTCCCCATGAACACTGAAGCTTTCTTT.

V is TRBV5-1 and J is TRBJ1-2; unclear D gene. Germline V gene sequence: CDR1 SGHRS, CDR2 YFSETQ. The CDR3 length is 14 residues. The germline V and J ends were trimmed by 1 base and 6 bases, with 13 bases remaining between them. The CDR3 here is CASSLSGGKNGYTF. CDR3 nucleotide sequence: TGCGCCAGCAGCTTGTCGGGTGGTAAGAATGGCTACACCTTC.

The chain has TRBV7-9 and TRBJ2-1; 10 nucleotides align to TRBD1. CDR3 size: 17 residues. Germline values: CDR1 SEHNR, CDR2 FQNEAQ (reference sequence). With V trimmed by 5 bases and J by 8 bases, 15 bases remained unmatched. The DNA of the CDR3 is TGTGCCAGCAGCGGGCACACCGGGACAGGGGTAGGGGATGAGCAGTTCTTC. It specifies CASSGHTGTGVGDEQFF.

J is TRBJ2-7 and V is TRBV7-9; 11 bases are shared with TRBD1. The length of the CDR3 is 14 residues. Trimming took 3 bases from V and 3 from J; bases not matched to a gene: 1. CDR1 SEHNR and CDR2 FQNEAQ come from the germline V gene (reference sequence). CDR3 residues: CASSLGQGDYEQYF. The CDR3 DNA reads as TGTGCCAGCAGCTTGGGACAGGGGGACTACGAGCAGTACTTC.

The V and J genes are TRBV6-6 and TRBJ2-1; 8 bases match TRBD2. CDR3 length: 14 amino acids. Unmatched junction bases numbered 7, after V lost 4 bases and J lost 8 bases. Germline assignment: CDR1 MNHNY and CDR2 SVGAGI (reference sequence). The CDR3 loop reads CASSWGAGVDEQFF. The CDR3 DNA reads as TGTGCCAGCAGTTGGGGAGCGGGAGTCGATGAGCAGTTCTTC.

The chain employs TRBV5-4 and TRBJ2-3, with D unresolved. This CDR3 region has 15 residues. Germline V gene lookup returns CDR1 SGHNT and CDR2 YYREEE (reference sequence). V was cut by 3 bases and J by 0 bases, with 11 bases left in between. Here the CDR3 reads CASSSTWISTDTQYF. The CDR3 nucleotides are TGTGCCAGCAGCTCCACCTGGATCAGCACAGATACGCAGTATTTT.

The chain has TRBV5-1 and TRBJ2-3; possibly TRBD2 for D (6 bases). Trimming pared 0 bases from V and 0 bases from J, leaving 8 bases between. This CDR3 is 15 amino acids long. CDR1 SGHRS and CDR2 YFSETQ come from the germline V gene. Here the CDR3 DNA reads TGCGCCAGCAGCTTGGCGGGGGTTAGCACAGATACGCAGTATTTT. It translates to CASSLAGVSTDTQYF.